This TCR beta chain was sequenced in a study of siplizumab effects on memory and regulatory T cells. Study-level findings and limits: Sequences below about 10^-5 frequency were poorly captured, and few alloreactive clones mapped to unstimulated subsets. Some alloreactive sequences were traceable to unstimulated CD4+ memory cells, and siplizumab significantly reduced them.

Germline V gives CDR1 LGHNA, CDR2 YNFKEQ. The CDR3 spans 18 residues. V was pared by 0 bases and J by 4 bases, with 11 bases of the junction left unmatched. The method was immunoSEQ multiplex PCR; TCRdb's version includes in-frame clones alone and lacks a portion of them. The sample yields roughly 60,000 clones, approximately 93% seen once. Worth noting for this clone: Its target is unknown.

The sequence was collected from a human donor in good health. The V gene is TRBV4-2, the J gene TRBJ2-3, with 9 positions matching TRBD1. Material: CD8+ T cells sorted from blood. DNA of the CDR3: TGTGCCAGCAGCCAAGATTTCGGGACAGGGTCACTCCCAGATACGCAGTATTTT. Its translation: CASSQDFGTGSLPDTQYF.